The 22 T cell receptor beta chains given below trace back to one sample, sequenced in a study of patients and donors after allogeneic stem cell transplantation (TCRdb year 2020). Libraries were prepared through RT-PCR. Data came from a NextSeq 550. TCRdb trimmed the raw reads at Q25, called clones with MiXCR and kept productive beta chains. Entries that share a CDR3 protein sequence are merged under the most common genes and DNA. Present in this sample are around 150,000 distinct CDR3 sequences, approximately 37% of which were seen just once. 50% of the sample comes from the top ten. Sample: blood, either unsorted or a sorted T cell fraction (not recorded which). These receptors were collected from a human donor who was either an allogeneic HSCT recipient or a stem cell or donor lymphocyte infusion donor (not recorded which). It is not recorded whose cells these are; they may come from a transplant donor.

The chain joins TRBV13 to TRBJ2-1; D might be TRBD1 (6 bases). V lost 4 bases and J lost 13, with 14 bases in between. The germline CDR1 and CDR2 sequences are PRHDT and FYEKMQ (reference sequence). The CDR3 contains 12 residues. The CDR3 DNA sequence: TGTGCCAGCAGCTCCCGTGACAGGAGCCAGTTCTTC. Residues: CASSSRDRSQFF.

This clonotype came up once. The chain uses TRBV6-2 or TRBV6-3 and TRBJ2-5; D is unresolved. Germline values: CDR1 MNHEY, CDR2 SVGEGT. This CDR3 has 11 residues. Trimming took 5 bases from V and 0 from J, leaving 1 base between them. The CDR3 loop is CASSDQETQYF. CDR3 DNA sequence: TGTGCCAGCAGTGACCAAGAGACCCAGTACTTC.

The rearrangement joins TRBV7-3 to TRBJ2-3, with D tentatively TRBD2 (5 bases). The CDR3 sequence is 18 residues long. Germline loops: CDR1 SGHTA, CDR2 FQGTGA. Trimming shortened V by 4 bases and J by 6 bases, and 26 bases separated the two germline ends. The CDR3 DNA is TGTGCCAGCAGCTCGAGCATTATTCGGGCGGGCGCTGGGGATACGCAGTATTTT. Amino acids: CASSSSIIRAGAGDTQYF.

The chain is built from TRBV28 and TRBJ1-4, with 7 bases that match TRBD1. V trimming: 2 bases; J trimming: 13 bases; junction bases outside the gene matches: 7. Germline-derived CDR1 and CDR2 are MDHEN and SYDVKM. CDR3 length: 13 amino acids. Here the CDR3 DNA reads TGTGCCAGCAGTTTAAAAGACAGGGACGGACTGTTTTTT. It encodes CASSLKDRDGLFF.

The chain employs TRBV12-3 or TRBV12-4 and TRBJ1-2; 7 nucleotides line up with TRBD1. This CDR3 comprises 15 residues. J was trimmed by 4 bases and V by 6 bases; bases with no gene match: 11. Written as DNA, the CDR3 is TGTGCCAGCAGCCCTCGGACAGGCAGAGCCTATGGCTACACCTTC. The encoded protein is CASSPRTGRAYGYTF.

This chain links TRBV2 with TRBJ1-1, with D unresolved. CDR1 and CDR2 from the germline V gene are SNHLY and FYNNEI. The CDR3 is 10 residues long. V lost 3 bases and J 7 bases, leaving 3 bases between the germline ends. The CDR3 loop is CASSDGEAFF. CDR3 nucleotide sequence: TGTGCCAGCAGTGACGGTGAAGCTTTCTTT.

This clonotype was seen once. CDR3 sequence reads: CSVIHTEAFF. The CDR3 DNA follows: TGCAGCGTTATTCACACTGAAGCTTTCTTT. The rearrangement uses TRBV29-1 and TRBJ1-1; D is uncertain. The CDR3 is made up of 10 amino acids. V shed 5 bases and J shed 3 bases, with 4 bases lying between them. Germline V CDR1 and CDR2: SQVTM, ANQGSEA.

The chain carries TRBV6-6 and TRBJ1-1; the D is unclear. Trimming took 2 bases from V and 4 from J, leaving 14 bases between them. The CDR3 has 15 amino acids. CDR1 and CDR2 (germline): MNHNY, SVGAGI (reference sequence). Written as DNA, the CDR3 is TGTGCCAGCAGTTACAGACCTCCCCAGGTCACTGAAGCTTTCTTT. Its translation: CASSYRPPQVTEAFF.

This clonotype turned up a few times. The chain combines TRBV29-1 with TRBJ2-4, with D perhaps matching TRBD1 or TRBD2 (6 bases each). The CDR3 spans 15 residues. CDR1 is SQVTM, CDR2 ANQGSEA, per germline. V was shortened by 4 bases and J by 0 bases, with 13 bases between the two germline ends. This chain's CDR3 is CSVGGTHLAKNIQYF. The CDR3 nucleotides read TGCAGCGTTGGCGGGACACACCTAGCCAAAAACATTCAGTACTTC.

This clonotype was picked up a small number of times. This chain connects TRBV12-3 or TRBV12-4 to TRBJ1-4, with D perhaps matching TRBD1 (5 bases). V lost 1 base and J lost 8, with 14 bases in between. This CDR3 has 15 amino acids. CDR3 coding DNA: TGTGCCAGCAGTTTAGAGCCAGGGCCCCAGGAAAAACTGTTTTTT. Encoded protein: CASSLEPGPQEKLFF.

This sequence joins TRBV15 and TRBJ1-1; no clear D gene. Germline values: CDR1 LNHNV, CDR2 YYDKDF (reference sequence). Trimming cost V 4 bases and J 1 base, with 13 bases left between them. The CDR3 totals 15 residues. The CDR3 region is CATSKDQPGNTEAFF. CDR3 bases: TGTGCCACCAGCAAGGACCAGCCAGGGAACACTGAAGCTTTCTTT.

The rearrangement joins TRBV6-2 or TRBV6-3 to TRBJ1-2, with TRBD1 matching over 7 bases. CDR3 length: 13 residues. The V segment lost 4 bases and the J segment 7 bases; nucleotides outside the gene matches: 6. Germline loops: CDR1 MNHEY, CDR2 SVGEGT. Here the CDR3 reads CASSSADRAGYTF. The CDR3 DNA sequence: TGTGCCAGCAGTTCTGCAGACAGGGCTGGCTACACCTTC.

The V and J genes are TRBV12-3 or TRBV12-4 and TRBJ2-2; D could derive from TRBD1 or TRBD2 (5 bases each). Trimming removed 11 bases at V and 6 bases at J, with 19 bases between. This CDR3 contains 14 residues. The CDR3 is CAAGIPPGSGELFF. The DNA for the CDR3 is TGTGCCGCCGGGATCCCCCCAGGGTCCGGGGAGCTGTTTTTT.

In this sample, this clonotype turned up a few times. The chain employs TRBV4-2 and TRBJ1-1; possible D gene TRBD1, 6 bases. The ends were cut back, 0 bases at V and 3 bases at J, with 11 bases in the middle. In germline, CDR1 is LGHNA, CDR2 YNFKEQ. The CDR3 covers 15 residues. CDR3 in amino acids: CASSQEGGLDTEAFF. DNA for the CDR3: TGTGCCAGCAGCCAAGAAGGGGGGCTTGACACTGAAGCTTTCTTT.

CDR3 sequence: CASSLGGTNYNEQFF. Written as DNA, the CDR3 is TGCGCCAGCAGCTTGGGCGGGACCAACTACAATGAGCAGTTCTTC. This chain uses TRBV5-1 with TRBJ2-1; tentatively, D is TRBD2 (6 bases). This CDR3 region has 15 residues. CDR1 is SGHRS, CDR2 YFSETQ, per germline. V lost 0 bases and J 3 bases, leaving 10 bases between the germline ends.

This clonotype came up once. The rearrangement uses TRBV5-1 and TRBJ1-5, with D possibly matching TRBD1 (5 bases). Trimming stripped 1 base from V and 4 bases from J, with 15 bases between. Germline assignment: CDR1 SGHRS and CDR2 YFSETQ. There are 16 residues in the CDR3. The DNA for the CDR3 is TGCGCCAGCAGCTTGACGGGGTCAGGGCTGAATCAGCCCCAGCATTTT. Its translation: CASSLTGSGLNQPQHF.

The chain employs TRBV24-1 and TRBJ2-3, with D hard to call. CDR1 KGHDR and CDR2 SFDVKD come from the germline V gene. V was cut by 4 bases and J by 7 bases, with 5 bases left in between. This CDR3 comprises 11 residues. The chain's CDR3 is CATSESNTQYF. As DNA, the CDR3 is TGTGCCACCAGTGAAAGCAATACGCAGTATTTT.

V gene TRBV5-6 combines with J gene TRBJ1-6; D uncertain. The ends were cut back, 3 bases at V and 4 bases at J, with 20 bases in the middle. Germline values: CDR1 SGHDT, CDR2 YYEEEE. CDR3 length: 18 residues. CDR3 bases: TGTGCCAGCAGCTCGCTCTCAACCGGACTGGGTTATAATTCACCCCTCCACTTT. Translated, it gives CASSSLSTGLGYNSPLHF.

This rearrangement joins TRBV12-3 or TRBV12-4 to TRBJ1-2, with a possible D match to TRBD1 (5 bases). The V and J ends lost 1 base and 6 bases respectively, with 12 bases between them. This CDR3 spans 14 amino acids. The CDR3 reads CASSLVGVPHGYTF. DNA of the CDR3: TGTGCCAGCAGTTTAGTGGGGGTGCCTCATGGCTACACCTTC.

In this sample, this clonotype turned up many times. This rearrangement joins TRBV5-1 to TRBJ1-1; tentatively, D is TRBD1 (5 bases). Germline V gene lookup returns CDR1 SGHRS and CDR2 YFSETQ. The V gene lost 0 bases and the J gene lost 3 bases, with 12 bases spanning the gap. The CDR3 totals 15 residues. CDR3 bases: TGCGCCAGCAGCTTGGGCTTGAGCAGGGACACTGAAGCTTTCTTT. This sequence encodes CASSLGLSRDTEAFF.

The rearrangement joins TRBV12-3 or TRBV12-4 to TRBJ1-3; D not certain. There are 14 residues in the CDR3. The V and J ends lost 7 bases and 5 bases respectively, with 15 bases between them. For the CDR3, the DNA is TGTGCCAGCATCCCGGAAGTTCAGAGAAACACCATATATTTT. It codes for CASIPEVQRNTIYF.

The rearrangement joins TRBV2 to TRBJ1-2; 8 bases agree with TRBD1. The CDR3 is 14 amino acids. The V gene's germline CDR1 is SNHLY and CDR2 FYNNEI. Trimming cost V 10 bases and J 4 bases; bases outside gene matches: 11. CDR3 DNA: TGTGCCACAGGCACAGGGGGTGACGGCTATGGCTACACCTTC. This sequence encodes CATGTGGDGYGYTF. The entire variable domain, with the rest obtained from reference TRBV2 and TRBJ1-2, is as follows: EPEVTQTPSHQVTQMGQEVILRCVPISNHLYFYWYRQILGQKVEFLVSFYNNEISEKSEIFDDQFSVERPDGSNFTLKIRSTKLEDSAMYFCATGTGGDGYGYTFGSGTRLTVV.